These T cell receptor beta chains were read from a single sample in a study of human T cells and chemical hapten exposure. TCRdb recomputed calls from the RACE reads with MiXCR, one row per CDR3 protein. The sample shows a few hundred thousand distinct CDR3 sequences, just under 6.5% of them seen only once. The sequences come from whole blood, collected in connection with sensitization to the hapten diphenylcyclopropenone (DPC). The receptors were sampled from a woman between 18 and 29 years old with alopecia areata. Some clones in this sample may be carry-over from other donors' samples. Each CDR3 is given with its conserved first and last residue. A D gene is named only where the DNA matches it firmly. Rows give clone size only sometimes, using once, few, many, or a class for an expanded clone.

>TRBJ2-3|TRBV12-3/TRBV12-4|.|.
TGTGCCAGCAGTTTAGCAGTACGGAGCACAGATACGCAGTATTTT
CASSLAVRSTDTQYF
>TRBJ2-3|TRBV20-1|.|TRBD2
TGCAGTGCTCGCGGGAGCGGATCAGATACGCAGTATTTT
CSARGSGSDTQYF
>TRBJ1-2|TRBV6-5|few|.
TGTGCCAGCAGTTACCCGGGGCCAGGGTCCTATGGCTACACCTTC
CASSYPGPGSYGYTF
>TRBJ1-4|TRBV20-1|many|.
TGCAGTGCTAGGGGACCTAATGAAAAACTGTTTTTT
CSARGPNEKLFF
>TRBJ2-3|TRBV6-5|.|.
TGTGCCACCCGGGACCTCTCTAGCACAGATACGCAGTATTTT
CATRDLSSTDTQYF
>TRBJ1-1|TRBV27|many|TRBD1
TGTGCCAGCAGTCCCGGACAGGGAAAGAGGAACACTGAAGCTTTCTTT
CASSPGQGKRNTEAFF
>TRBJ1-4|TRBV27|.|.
TGTGCCAGCAGTTCGCAAAATGAAAAACTGTTTTTT
CASSSQNEKLFF
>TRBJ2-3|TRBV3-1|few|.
TGTGCCAGCAGCCAAGATAGAGGGGAAGGCACAGATACGCAGTATTTT
CASSQDRGEGTDTQYF
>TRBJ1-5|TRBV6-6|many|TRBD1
TGTGCCAGCAGTTACGTCTGGGACAGGGACAATCAGCCCCAGCATTTT
CASSYVWDRDNQPQHF
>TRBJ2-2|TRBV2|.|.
TGTGCCAGCAAGGATCGGGGGAACACCGGGGAGCTGTTTTTT
CASKDRGNTGELFF
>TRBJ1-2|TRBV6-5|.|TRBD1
TGTGCCAGCAGTTCGCGGACAGGGGAAAACTATGGCTACACCTTC
CASSSRTGENYGYTF
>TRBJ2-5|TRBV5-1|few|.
TGCGCCAGCAGCTTGGAGAGGGGTCAAGAGACCCAGTACTTC
CASSLERGQETQYF
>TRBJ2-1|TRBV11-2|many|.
TGTGCCAGCACCCAGCGTGGCCCCTACAATGAGCAGTTCTTC
CASTQRGPYNEQFF
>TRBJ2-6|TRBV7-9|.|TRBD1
TGTGCCAGCAGCTTAAGGGGGCTTGGGGCCAACGTCCTGACTTTC
CASSLRGLGANVLTF
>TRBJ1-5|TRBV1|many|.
TGCACCAGCAGCCCCTATAGTAACGACCCTGGGCGGATATATAGCAATCAGCCCCAGCATTTT
CTSSPYSNDPGRIYSNQPQHF
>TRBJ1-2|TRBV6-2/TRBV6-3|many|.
TGTGCCAGCAGTTACAGGACGACGGGTAGCGGCTACACCTTC
CASSYRTTGSGYTF
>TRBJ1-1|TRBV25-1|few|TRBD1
TGTGCCAGCAGTGATCTTAAGGACAGGGTATCTAAAGGAGCTTTCTTT
CASSDLKDRVSKGAFF
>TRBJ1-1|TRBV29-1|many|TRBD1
TGCAGCGCTTATGGACAGGGGGTAGGGACTGAAGCTTTCTTT
CSAYGQGVGTEAFF
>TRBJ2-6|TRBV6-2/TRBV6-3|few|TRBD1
TGTGCCAGCAGTATCGACCCGAGGGACAGGAGCTCTGGGGCCAACGTCCTGACTTTC
CASSIDPRDRSSGANVLTF
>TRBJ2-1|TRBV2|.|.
TGTGCCAGCAGCGAGCAGTTCTTC
CASSEQFF
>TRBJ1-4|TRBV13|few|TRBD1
TGTGCCAGCAGCTCCTCGACAGGGGAGGCTGAAAAACTGTTTTTT
CASSSSTGEAEKLFF
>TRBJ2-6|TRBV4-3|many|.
TGCGCCAGCAGCCAAGACGTAAAAGGCAACTCTGGGGCCAACGTCCTGACTTTC
CASSQDVKGNSGANVLTF
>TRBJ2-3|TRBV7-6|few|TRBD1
TGTGCCAGCAGCTTAGGGGGACAGGGAAGGAATACGCAGTATTTT
CASSLGGQGRNTQYF
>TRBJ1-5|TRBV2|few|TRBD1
TGTGCCAGCAAGGACAGGGCCCCATATAGCAATCAGCCCCAGCATTTT
CASKDRAPYSNQPQHF
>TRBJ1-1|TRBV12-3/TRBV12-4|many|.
TGTGCCAGCAGTCTAAGGGATGAAGCTTTCTTT
CASSLRDEAFF
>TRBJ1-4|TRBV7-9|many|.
TGTGCCAGCAGCTCAACGTGGCCGGCAACTAATGAAAAACTGTTTTTT
CASSSTWPATNEKLFF
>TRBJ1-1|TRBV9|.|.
TGTGCCAGCAGCGCGCAGTCAACTATGAACACTGAAGCTTTCTTT
CASSAQSTMNTEAFF
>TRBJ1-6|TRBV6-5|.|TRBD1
TGTGCCAGCAGTTTGGCAGGGGGTAGGAATTCACCCCTCCACTTT
CASSLAGGRNSPLHF
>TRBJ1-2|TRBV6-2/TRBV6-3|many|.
TGTGCCAGCACACCCGTGGAGGTTAACTATGGCTACACCTTC
CASTPVEVNYGYTF
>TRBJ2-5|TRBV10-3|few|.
TGTGCCATCAGTTCCCGCGGCCAAGAGACCCAGTACTTC
CAISSRGQETQYF
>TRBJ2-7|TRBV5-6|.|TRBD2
TGTGCCAGCAGCTTGAGGCGGGGGGCGCGGTACGAGCAGTACTTC
CASSLRRGARYEQYF
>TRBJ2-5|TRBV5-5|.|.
TGTGCCAGCAGCTTGTTAGGCAGGGGGGAGGAGACCCAGTACTTC
CASSLLGRGEETQYF
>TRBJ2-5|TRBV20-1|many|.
TGCAGTGCTAGTTTTGGAGGAGAGACCCAGTACTTC
CSASFGGETQYF
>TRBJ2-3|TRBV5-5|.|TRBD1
TGTGCCAGCAGTACCGGGACAGGGGGCGGGACAGATACGCAGTATTTT
CASSTGTGGGTDTQYF
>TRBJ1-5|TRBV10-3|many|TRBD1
TGTGCCATCAGTGAGTCGATACAGGGGGCGGGAAATCAGCCCCAGCATTTT
CAISESIQGAGNQPQHF
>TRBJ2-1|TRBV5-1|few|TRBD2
TGCGCCAGCAGCCTAAGACTAGCGGGGGGGCAGAATGAGCAGTTCTTC
CASSLRLAGGQNEQFF
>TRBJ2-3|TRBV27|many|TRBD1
TGTGCCAGCAGCCCGGGACAGTTCACGCAGTATTTT
CASSPGQFTQYF
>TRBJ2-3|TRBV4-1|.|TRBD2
TGCGCCAGCAGCCTCCTGTTGCGGGGGGCTCCCACAGATACGCAGTATTTT
CASSLLLRGAPTDTQYF
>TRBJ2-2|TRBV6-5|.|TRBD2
TGTGCCAGCAGCCGTGGGGGGGTATCCGGGGAGCTGTTTTTT
CASSRGGVSGELFF
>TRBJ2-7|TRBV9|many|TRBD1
TGTGCCAGCAGCGTCGGGGACAGTCCCTACGAGCAGTACTTC
CASSVGDSPYEQYF
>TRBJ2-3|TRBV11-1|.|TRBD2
TGTGCCAGCAAAAGCGGGGGCCACACAGATACGCAGTATTTT
CASKSGGHTDTQYF
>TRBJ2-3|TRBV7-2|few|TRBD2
TGTGCCAGCAGCTTAGTGGAGAGCGGGGGCAATACGCAGTATTTT
CASSLVESGGNTQYF
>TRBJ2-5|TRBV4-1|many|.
TGCGCCAGCAGCCAAGATTTAAAAAGATCCCAGTACTTC
CASSQDLKRSQYF
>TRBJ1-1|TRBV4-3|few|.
TGCGCCAGCAGCCAAGATTACCGGTCCGCAGGGCCGAACACTGAAGCTTTCTTT
CASSQDYRSAGPNTEAFF
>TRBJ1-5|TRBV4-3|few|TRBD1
TGCGCCAGCAGCCAAGATCATCCGGGACAGGGGGCGATTCAGCCCCAGCATTTT
CASSQDHPGQGAIQPQHF
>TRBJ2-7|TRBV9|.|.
TGTGCCAGCAGCGTATCCGTGGGTTCTGTTCCCTACGAGCAGTACTTC
CASSVSVGSVPYEQYF
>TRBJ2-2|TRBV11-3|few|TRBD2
TGTGCCAGCAGCTTAGATCGGCGGGGGTCGGAGCTGTTTTTT
CASSLDRRGSELFF
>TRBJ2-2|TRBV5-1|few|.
TGCGCCAGCAAGTCGGAAGCAGGGTGGAATGCCGGGGAGCTGTTTTTT
CASKSEAGWNAGELFF